The 8 T cell receptor beta chains in this list originate from one sample, sequenced in a study of T cell responses to AZD1222 COVID-19 vaccine. The table came from immunoSEQ multiplex PCR; TCRdb's copy has only in-frame clones and leaves some out. Among roughly 150,000 clones listed, about 87% were seen once. The sequencing used peripheral blood, collected on day 0 of AZD1222 vaccination. The receptors were gathered from an adult in good health.

This rearrangement joins TRBV29-1 to TRBJ2-7, with TRBD1 identical over 9 bases. J lost 2 bases, V lost 6 bases, and 8 bases had no gene match. The CDR3 is made up of 14 amino acids. CDR1 and CDR2 (germline): SQVTM, ANQGSEA. The CDR3 DNA is TGCAGCGTGGGGGGACAGGGCTCAACCTACGAGCAGTACTTC. Protein sequence: CSVGGQGSTYEQYF.

Only a few counts were recorded for this clone. The chain links TRBV28 to TRBJ1-1, with 7 nucleotides matching TRBD1. The CDR3 has 13 residues. Germline V gene data show CDR1 as MDHEN and CDR2 as SYDVKM. The CDR3: CASLVQGGTEAFF. In nucleotides, the CDR3 is TGTGCTTCTTTAGTTCAGGGGGGCACTGAAGCTTTCTTT.

V usage is TRBV11-3 and J usage is TRBJ2-6, with D possibly TRBD2 on 5 matching bases. Deletions cut 4 bases from V and 0 bases from J, with 10 bases between. The CDR3 extends over 16 amino acids. Germline loops: CDR1 SGHNT, CDR2 YENEEA. The CDR3 bases are TGTGCCAGCAGCTCTTACAGCGGCTCTGGGGCCAACGTCCTGACTTTC. Protein sequence: CASSSYSGSGANVLTF.

CDR3 in amino acids: CASSSPGGPDTDTQYF. The CDR3 bases are TGTGCCAGCAGCTCGCCTGGCGGGCCCGACACAGATACGCAGTATTTT. The chain has TRBV5-4 and TRBJ2-3, with D tentatively TRBD2 (5 bases). CDR1 and CDR2 from the germline V gene are SGHNT and YYREEE (reference sequence). The CDR3 is made up of 16 amino acids. Trimming stripped 3 bases from V and 2 bases from J, with 16 bases between.

The genes are TRBV14 and TRBJ2-2; unclear D gene. Germline-derived CDR1 and CDR2 are SGHDN and FVKESK. V lost 1 base, J lost 7 bases, and 7 bases lay in between. This CDR3 comprises 13 residues. CDR3 nucleotides: TGTGCCAGCAGCCAAGTAAACCTCGGGGAGCTGTTTTTT. Protein product: CASSQVNLGELFF.

The V call is TRBV10-3, the J call TRBJ1-5; 7 bases align to TRBD1. V lost 2 bases and J lost 0; bases outside the gene matches: 1. The CDR3 has 15 amino acids. CDR1 and CDR2 (germline): ENHRY, SYGVKD. CDR3: CAISEGTASNQPQHF. DNA of the CDR3: TGTGCCATCAGTGAGGGGACAGCTAGCAATCAGCCCCAGCATTTT.

The chain joins TRBV19 to TRBJ1-5; maybe TRBD1 (6 bases). Germline V gene data show CDR1 as LNHDA and CDR2 as SQIVND (reference sequence). The length of the CDR3 is 15 residues. V was clipped by 4 bases and J by 5 bases, with 15 bases between them. In nucleotides, the CDR3 is TGTGCCAGTAGTAAACTACAGGGATGGGATCAGCCCCAGCATTTT. Residues: CASSKLQGWDQPQHF.

This clone was picked up one time. V and J are TRBV12-3 or TRBV12-4 and TRBJ2-2; D not resolved. The V and J ends lost 1 base and 3 bases respectively, with 0 bases between them. The CDR3 spans 12 residues. The CDR3 DNA sequence: TGTGCCAGCAGTTTAGACACCGGGGAGCTGTTTTTT. Translating gives CASSLDTGELFF.